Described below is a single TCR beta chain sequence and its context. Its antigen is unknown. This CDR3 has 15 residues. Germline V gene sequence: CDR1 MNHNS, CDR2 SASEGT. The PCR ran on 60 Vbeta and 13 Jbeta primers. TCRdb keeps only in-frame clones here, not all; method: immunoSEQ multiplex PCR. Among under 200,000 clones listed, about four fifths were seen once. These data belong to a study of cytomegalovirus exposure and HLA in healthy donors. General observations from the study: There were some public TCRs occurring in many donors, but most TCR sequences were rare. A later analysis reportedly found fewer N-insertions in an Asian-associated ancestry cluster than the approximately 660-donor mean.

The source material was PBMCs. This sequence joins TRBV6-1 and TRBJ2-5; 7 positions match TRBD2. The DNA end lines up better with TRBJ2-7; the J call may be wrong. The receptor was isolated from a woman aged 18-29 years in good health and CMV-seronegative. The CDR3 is CASSEEASGYYEQYF. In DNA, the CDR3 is TGTGCCAGCAGTGAAGAGGCTAGCGGTTACTACGAGCAGTACTTC.